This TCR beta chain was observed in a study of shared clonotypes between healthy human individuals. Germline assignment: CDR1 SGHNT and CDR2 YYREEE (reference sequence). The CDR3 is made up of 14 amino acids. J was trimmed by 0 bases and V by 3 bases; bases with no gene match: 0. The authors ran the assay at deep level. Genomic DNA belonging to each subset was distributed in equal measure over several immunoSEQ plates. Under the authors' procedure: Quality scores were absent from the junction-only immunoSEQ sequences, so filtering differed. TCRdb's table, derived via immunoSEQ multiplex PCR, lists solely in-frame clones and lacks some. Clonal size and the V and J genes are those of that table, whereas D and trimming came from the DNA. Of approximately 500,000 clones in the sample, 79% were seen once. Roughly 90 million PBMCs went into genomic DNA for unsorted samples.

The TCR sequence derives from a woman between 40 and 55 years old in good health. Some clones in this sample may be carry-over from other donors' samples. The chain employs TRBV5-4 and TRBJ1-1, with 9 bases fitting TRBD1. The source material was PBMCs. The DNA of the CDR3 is TGTGCCAGCAGCTGGGACAGGGTGAACACTGAAGCTTTCTTT. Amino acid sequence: CASSWDRVNTEAFF.